Listed below are T cell receptor beta chains from one sample, sequenced in a study of T cell clones after liver transplantation. Sequencing used immunoSEQ multiplex PCR; TCRdb keeps in-frame clones, though not all of them. The sample yields nearly 45,000 clones, about 86% seen once. Sequenced here: CD4+ T cells from blood, sampled 24 months after liver transplant. All receptors come from a human patient who received a liver transplant. Some T cells may have come from the graft donor. Each CDR3 is given with its conserved first and last residue. The D gene is left open where the match is weak. Size is stated for part of the rows, as once, few or many counts, or as a class when the clone is expanded.

size | J | length | V | D | DNA | CDR3
once | TRBJ2-7 | 15 | TRBV7-2 | TRBD2 | TGTGCCAGCAGCTCCGAGGGACTAGCGGGGGGGCGACAGTACTTC | CASSSEGLAGGRQYF
- | TRBJ2-2 | 14 | TRBV4-1 | - | TGCGCCAGCAGCCGCGGGGGCCTCACCGGGGAGCTGTTTTTT | CASSRGGLTGELFF
- | TRBJ1-2 | 14 | TRBV28 | - | TGTGCCAGCAGTCTCCCCGGCGGGAACTATGGCTACACCTTC | CASSLPGGNYGYTF
- | TRBJ2-7 | 11 | TRBV19 | - | TGTGCCAGTAGTAATACCTACGAGCAGTACTTC | CASSNTYEQYF
- | TRBJ2-1 | 16 | TRBV5-1 | TRBD2 | TGCGCCAGCAGTCTAACGACTAGCGGGAGTGTCAATGAGCAGTTCTTC | CASSLTTSGSVNEQFF
few | TRBJ1-5 | 15 | TRBV29-1 | - | TGCAGCCCCTTCTCAGAGAGTCCTGGCAATCAGCCCCAGCATTTT | CSPFSESPGNQPQHF
- | TRBJ2-5 | 15 | TRBV7-8 | TRBD2 | TGTGCCAGCAGTCACGTGGGGGAGGGCCAAGAGACCCAGTACTTC | CASSHVGEGQETQYF
- | TRBJ2-2 | 15 | TRBV18 | - | TGTGCCGGCAGTGGGGGCCTTGCGAACACCGGGGAGCTGTTTTTT | CAGSGGLANTGELFF
- | TRBJ2-7 | 15 | TRBV5-1 | - | TGCGCCAGCAGCTGGACCGATACAGGGTTATACGAGCAGTACTTC | CASSWTDTGLYEQYF
once | TRBJ1-1 | 15 | TRBV18 | TRBD1 | TGTGCCAGCTCACCCGGAGGGGGCACGTACACTGAAGCTTTCTTT | CASSPGGGTYTEAFF
- | TRBJ2-3 | 17 | TRBV9 | - | TGTGCCAGCAGCCACGCCCCGACAGCCCTCCCCACAGATACGCAGTATTTT | CASSHAPTALPTDTQYF
few | TRBJ1-1 | 14 | TRBV7-9 | TRBD1 | TGTGCCTGTCAAGCGACAGGGAGTCTGTCTGAAGCTTTCTTT | CACQATGSLSEAFF
- | TRBJ1-3 | 16 | TRBV10-3 | TRBD1 | TGTGCCATCAACAGGGACAGGGGGAACTCTGGAAACACCATATATTTT | CAINRDRGNSGNTIYF
- | TRBJ2-1 | 16 | TRBV30 | TRBD2 | TGTGCCTGGGGGGGGTTGACTAGCGGGAGTTACAATGAGCAGTTCTTC | CAWGGLTSGSYNEQFF
- | TRBJ2-1 | 16 | TRBV7-2 | TRBD2 | TGTGCCAGCAGCATAGCGGGCGGGGGAGGCAACAATGAGCAGTTCTTC | CASSIAGGGGNNEQFF
few | TRBJ2-3 | 14 | TRBV6-1 | TRBD1 | TGTGCCAGCACCTTACAGGGGAAGACAGATACGCAGTATTTT | CASTLQGKTDTQYF
- | TRBJ2-2 | 13 | TRBV15 | TRBD1 | TGTGCCACCGGGACAGGAAGCCACGGGGAGCTGTTTTTT | CATGTGSHGELFF
- | TRBJ2-3 | 16 | TRBV7-3 | TRBD1 | TGTGCCAGCAGCCCCTTGACAGGGGGAAGGACAGATACGCAGTATTTT | CASSPLTGGRTDTQYF
- | TRBJ2-5 | 16 | TRBV7-6 | - | TGTGCCAGCAGCCCTGAAACGGGACTTATGTCGGGGACCCAGTACTTC | CASSPETGLMSGTQYF
- | TRBJ2-7 | 14 | TRBV7-6 | TRBD1 | TGTGCCAGCAGCTCGGACAGGGCCTCCGGCGAGCAGTACTTC | CASSSDRASGEQYF
- | TRBJ1-3 | 13 | TRBV5-4 | - | TGTGCCAGCAGCTCAGACAGGGGAAACACCATATATTTT | CASSSDRGNTIYF
once | TRBJ2-7 | 13 | TRBV4-2 | TRBD1 | TGTGCCAGCAGCCTCGGACAGGGTAGCGAGCAGTACTTC | CASSLGQGSEQYF
- | TRBJ2-1 | 14 | TRBV28 | - | TGTGCCAGCAGTCCTCCGGGGACGTACAATGAGCAGTTCTTC | CASSPPGTYNEQFF
- | TRBJ1-3 | 17 | TRBV7-8 | - | TGTGCCAGCAGCTTAGGACTGGAACGGCTCTCTGGAAACACCATATATTTT | CASSLGLERLSGNTIYF
once | TRBJ2-3 | 14 | TRBV27 | TRBD2 | TGTGCCAGCAGAGCGGGATTCAGCACAGATACGCAGTATTTT | CASRAGFSTDTQYF
- | TRBJ1-4 | 16 | TRBV4-2 | - | TGTGCCAGCAGCCAAGATCCAGACAGCTTTAATGAAAAACTGTTTTTT | CASSQDPDSFNEKLFF
- | TRBJ2-1 | 13 | TRBV6-1 | - | TGTGCCAGCAGTGAGTACAGGGCCGATGAGCAGTTCTTC | CASSEYRADEQFF